This T cell receptor (beta chain) was sequenced for a study of blood T cells in healthy people across ages. General study findings and limits: Donors of long life had a larger count of naive CD4+ cells and greater diversity than aged donors. Estimates drawn from one million T cells were deemed to understate diversity.

In the case of this clonotype: Its antigen is unidentified.

Donors gave 9 to 10 milliliters of peripheral blood apiece. J gave up 8 bases and V 8 bases, and 13 bases lay outside the gene matches. The CDR3 extends over 14 amino acids. The V gene's germline CDR1 is KGHSH and CDR2 LQKENI. A J-beta primer mix and a sample-barcoded 5' primer were used in a second PCR of roughly 6 to 11 cycles. One entry per CDR3 protein results from TCRdb running MiXCR on the 5' RACE reads. This table has around 1,500,000 distinct CDR3 sequences, roughly 27% appearing once. The chain has TRBV18 and TRBJ1-2, with TRBD1 matching 8 bases. The sequenced sample was blood. The sequence was obtained from a young woman in good health. For the CDR3, the DNA is TGTGCCAGCACCCAAGGCCTCGGACAGGGCGGCTACACCTTC. As protein: CASTQGLGQGGYTF.